The 29 T cell receptor beta chains in this list originate from one sample, sequenced in a study of blood T cells in healthy people across ages. Primed by a sample-barcoded 5' primer and a J-beta primer mix, a second PCR proceeded for roughly 6 to 12 cycles. TCRdb re-called the 5' RACE reads through MiXCR, storing one row per CDR3 protein. Among 1.5 million to 2 million distinct CDR3 sequences listed, about 50% were seen once. The sample taken for sequencing was blood. All receptors derive from a woman aged 40 to 50 in good health.

The chain employs TRBV7-9 and TRBJ1-1; D may be TRBD1 (5 bases). V lost 4 bases to trimming and J lost 10 bases, with 13 bases between them. CDR3 size: 12 residues. The germline V gene has CDR1 SEHNR and CDR2 FQNEAQ (reference sequence). CDR3 nucleotide sequence: TGTGCCAGCAGCTCGTCGGGGCAGGGAGCTTTCTTT. This codes for CASSSSGQGAFF.

This chain uses TRBV29-1 with TRBJ2-1, with no clear D. CDR1 is SQVTM, CDR2 ANQGSEA, per germline. The CDR3 runs to 13 residues. Trimming removed 2 bases at V and 1 base at J, with 6 bases between. The CDR3 nucleotides are TGCAGCGTTGAATTCAGATCCTACAATGAGCAGTTCTTC. Protein: CSVEFRSYNEQFF.

This chain uses TRBV7-8 with TRBJ2-4, with D unresolved. This CDR3 is built from 14 residues. Germline-derived CDR1 and CDR2 are SGHVS and FQNEAQ. Deletions cut 5 bases from V and 0 bases from J, with 8 bases between. The CDR3 nucleotides are TGTGCCAGCAGCACGGACCTAGCCAAAAACATTCAGTACTTC. It yields the protein CASSTDLAKNIQYF.

This sequence joins TRBV5-1 and TRBJ2-3; a weak D match, TRBD2 (8 bases). CDR3 length: 15 amino acids. Deletions cut 4 bases from V and 4 bases from J, with 16 bases between. Germline loops: CDR1 SGHRS, CDR2 YFSETQ. The CDR3 is CASSVAGQIPDTQYF. In DNA form, the CDR3 reads TGCGCCAGCAGCGTAGCGGGACAGATCCCAGATACGCAGTATTTT. The variable domain in full, completed from reference TRBV5-1 and TRBJ2-3, reads KAGVTQTPRYLIKTRGQQVTLSCSPISGHRSVSWYQQTPGQGLQFLFEYFSETQRNKGNFPGRFSGRQFSNSRSEMNVSTLELGDSALYLCASSVAGQIPDTQYFGPGTRLTVL.

As regards this clonotype: Since no conserved phenylalanine or tryptophan closes the CDR3, a read error is the likely cause. The chain recombines TRBV7-2 with TRBJ2-1; weak D call: TRBD1 (5 bases). CDR3 length: 17 amino acids. The germline V gene has CDR1 SGHTA and CDR2 FQGNSA. Trimming shortened V by 2 bases and J by 0 bases, and 14 bases separated the two germline ends. The CDR3 is CASSLSTVHSSYNEQFS. The CDR3 DNA follows: TGTGCCAGCAGCTTATCGACAGTTCACTCCTCCTACAATGAGCAGTTCTCC.

This clonotype was detected only a few times. The V call is TRBV28, the J call TRBJ2-7, with 10 bases aligning to TRBD1. This CDR3 has 15 residues. The V gene end was trimmed by 4 bases and the J gene end by 7 bases; junction bases not matched to a gene: 10. Germline V CDR1 and CDR2: MDHEN, SYDVKM. CDR3 coding DNA: TGTGCCAGCAGTTCCACCGACAGGGGGCGGTTTGAGCAGTACTTC. Protein sequence: CASSSTDRGRFEQYF.

This clonotype has more than one count but fewer than ten. The chain couples TRBV5-1 to TRBJ2-1; TRBD2 aligns across 10 bases. Looked up from germline, CDR1 is SGHRS and CDR2 is YFSETQ. This CDR3 spans 14 amino acids. V trimming: 2 bases; J trimming: 8 bases; junction bases outside the gene matches: 4. CDR3 amino acids: CASSLSGGVYEQFF. The CDR3 region has the DNA TGCGCCAGCAGCTTAAGCGGGGGGGTCTATGAGCAGTTCTTC.

This clonotype appeared a few times. This chain links TRBV28 with TRBJ2-7; D is unresolved. V lost 4 bases, J lost 2 bases, and 18 bases lay in between. The CDR3 totals 16 residues. Germline assignment: CDR1 MDHEN and CDR2 SYDVKM. As DNA, the CDR3 is TGTGCCAGCAGTTCTCGGAAAGGGATTTCCACCTACGAGCAGTACTTC. Protein: CASSSRKGISTYEQYF.

This clonotype was counted a few times. The chain has TRBV5-6 and TRBJ2-4; 12 bases match TRBD2. V dropped 3 bases and J dropped 9; count of bases not matched to a gene: 7. CDR3 length equals 15 residues. Germline CDR1 reads SGHDT; CDR2 reads YYEEEE. In nucleotides, the CDR3 is TGTGCCAGCAGCTACCTAGCGGGGGGGCCTGGCATTCAGTACTTC. Translation gives CASSYLAGGPGIQYF.

V and J are TRBV4-2 and TRBJ2-3; 7 bases map to TRBD2. Losses at the gene ends were 0 bases for V and 4 bases for J; bases not matched to a gene: 19. Germline V gives CDR1 LGHNA, CDR2 YNFKEQ. This CDR3 has 20 amino acids. CDR3 in DNA: TGTGCCAGCAGCCAAGAGCGGTCATCTTATGGCGGGGGTTTCGCAGATACGCAGTATTTT. Translation gives CASSQERSSYGGGFADTQYF.

This clonotype was picked up a small number of times. The rearrangement links TRBV5-1 to TRBJ2-5; 7 positions agree with TRBD1. V lost 5 bases and J lost 1; bases outside the gene matches: 5. In germline, CDR1 is SGHRS, CDR2 YFSETQ. The CDR3 is 14 amino acids. For the CDR3, the DNA is TGCGCCAGCAGGACAGGGAACCCCCAAGAGACCCAGTACTTC. This codes for CASRTGNPQETQYF.

This clonotype was seen a handful of times. The rearrangement joins TRBV20-1 to TRBJ1-2, with a possible D match to TRBD1 (5 bases). Trimming left V 4 bases short and J 8 bases short, with 23 bases between. Germline values: CDR1 DFQATT, CDR2 SNEGSKA (reference sequence). The CDR3 is made up of 15 amino acids. The CDR3 is CSAIARAGSSGGYTF. CDR3 in DNA: TGCAGTGCTATAGCTAGGGCAGGGAGCTCAGGGGGCTACACCTTC.

This clonotype has a handful of counts. V is TRBV29-1 and J is TRBJ1-2; D unclear. Looked up from germline, CDR1 is SQVTM and CDR2 is ANQGSEA. The CDR3 is 11 residues long. Trimming stripped 7 bases from V and 6 bases from J, with 12 bases between. The CDR3 sequence: CSGFLEDGYTF. CDR3 DNA sequence: TGCAGCGGTTTCTTGGAGGATGGCTACACCTTC.

V usage is TRBV6-2 or TRBV6-3 and J usage is TRBJ2-5, with D tentatively TRBD1 or TRBD2 (5 bases each). This CDR3 is built from 15 residues. CDR1 MNHEY and CDR2 SVGEGT come from the germline V gene. V was shortened by 5 bases and J by 5 bases, with 18 bases between the two germline ends. This CDR3 is CASSTGTLAAETQYF. CDR3 coding DNA: TGTGCCAGCAGTACCGGGACCCTGGCCGCGGAGACCCAGTACTTC.

The chain combines TRBV7-2 with TRBJ2-7; possibly TRBD2 for D (6 bases). V was cut by 2 bases and J by 2 bases, with 13 bases left in between. The length of the CDR3 is 15 residues. Looked up from germline, CDR1 is SGHTA and CDR2 is FQGNSA. As DNA, the CDR3 is TGTGCCAGCAGCTTAAAAGGAGGGAGCGCCTACGAGCAGTACTTC. It codes for CASSLKGGSAYEQYF.

V gene TRBV20-1 combines with J gene TRBJ1-5; 7 bases agree with TRBD1. Looked up from germline, CDR1 is DFQATT and CDR2 is SNEGSKA (reference sequence). Trimming cost V 1 base and J 5 bases; bases outside gene matches: 8. The CDR3 has 15 residues. The CDR3 protein is CSARAPGGSDQPQHF. In DNA, the CDR3 is TGCAGTGCTAGAGCCCCAGGGGGGTCGGATCAGCCCCAGCATTTT.

The rearrangement links TRBV5-5 to TRBJ2-5, with 7 bases aligning to TRBD1. With 5 bases clipped from V and 2 bases from J, the junction kept 12 bases outside the gene matches. Germline CDR1 reads SGHKS; CDR2 reads YYEKEE (reference sequence). The CDR3 consists of 16 residues. CDR3 loop: CASSLQPPTGQETQYF. The CDR3, as DNA: TGTGCCAGCAGTCTTCAACCACCGACAGGGCAAGAGACCCAGTACTTC.

The rearrangement links TRBV7-2 to TRBJ2-7; 11 bases line up with TRBD1. The CDR3 runs to 15 residues. V dropped 5 bases and J dropped 7; count of bases not matched to a gene: 10. The germline V gene has CDR1 SGHTA and CDR2 FQGNSA. The CDR3 is CASSLSGQGALEQYF. Here the CDR3 DNA reads TGTGCCAGCAGCCTCTCCGGACAGGGGGCGTTGGAGCAGTACTTC.

The gene calls are TRBV9 and TRBJ2-6; 8 bases are a match to TRBD1. V lost 5 bases, J lost 1 base, and 5 bases stayed unmatched. This CDR3 is 16 amino acids long. From germline, CDR1 is SGDLS and CDR2 YYNGEE. DNA of the CDR3: TGTGCCAGCAGACCCCGGACAGGGTCTGGGGCCAACGTCCTGACTTTC. This translates into CASRPRTGSGANVLTF.

This clonotype was observed a handful of times. The V call is TRBV5-1, the J call TRBJ2-1; either TRBD1 or TRBD2 may fit D (5 bases each). The ends were cut back, 2 bases at V and 6 bases at J, with 15 bases in the middle. The CDR3 sequence is 15 residues long. Germline values: CDR1 SGHRS, CDR2 YFSETQ. Here the CDR3 reads CASSFGAGGRNEQFF. The CDR3 nucleotides read TGCGCCAGCAGCTTTGGGGCTGGGGGACGCAATGAGCAGTTCTTC.

This clonotype was seen a handful of times. The chain carries TRBV7-2 and TRBJ2-7; D possibly corresponds to TRBD1 (6 bases). This CDR3 is 15 amino acids long. V dropped 7 bases and J dropped 3 bases, with 19 bases sitting between them. Per the germline V gene, CDR1 is SGHTA and CDR2 is FQGNSA. The CDR3 is CASTRGGTAGYEQYF. CDR3 sequence (DNA): TGTGCCAGCACCCGAGGGGGAACGGCCGGCTACGAGCAGTACTTC.

The chain is built from TRBV9 and TRBJ1-2; D might be TRBD1 (6 bases). With 3 bases removed from V and 1 base from J, the gap between germline ends came to 10 bases. This CDR3 region has 14 residues. Germline CDR1 reads SGDLS; CDR2 reads YYNGEE. The CDR3 nucleotides read TGTGCCAGCAGCGGAGAGGACAGTAACTATGGCTACACCTTC. Translated: CASSGEDSNYGYTF.

The chain employs TRBV11-2 and TRBJ1-2; the match to TRBD1 covers 8 bases. With V trimmed by 6 bases and J by 1 base, 16 bases remained unmatched. Germline CDR1 reads SGHAT; CDR2 reads FQNNGV. The CDR3 covers 18 residues. The CDR3 sequence is CASSSAPRGRLLNYGYTF. The CDR3 nucleotides are TGTGCCAGCAGTTCCGCACCCAGGGGGCGCCTCCTTAACTATGGCTACACCTTC.

CDR3 DNA sequence: TGCAGTGCTAAACCCAGGGGGATCTTCACAGATACGCAGTATTTT. It yields the protein CSAKPRGIFTDTQYF. V usage is TRBV20-1 and J usage is TRBJ2-3, with TRBD1 matching over 7 bases. J was trimmed by 2 bases and V by 4 bases; bases with no gene match: 9. CDR1 DFQATT and CDR2 SNEGSKA come from the germline V gene (reference sequence). The CDR3 has 15 amino acids.

The chain employs TRBV29-1 and TRBJ1-5, with a weak D call TRBD1 (6 bases). V was trimmed by 4 bases and J by 5 bases, leaving 18 bases between them. CDR3 size: 15 residues. Germline V CDR1 and CDR2: SQVTM, ANQGSEA. The CDR3 loop is CSVGGRGPGDQPQHF. In DNA form, the CDR3 reads TGCAGCGTTGGGGGCAGGGGTCCAGGCGATCAGCCCCAGCATTTT.

The chain joins TRBV20-1 to TRBJ1-4; D uncertain. The V gene lost 2 bases and the J gene lost 2 bases, with 12 bases spanning the gap. The germline V gene encodes CDR1 DFQATT and CDR2 SNEGSKA (reference sequence). This CDR3 is 15 amino acids long. The CDR3 bases are TGCAGTGCTAGATGGCCTGGATTTACTAATGAAAAACTGTTTTTT. It encodes CSARWPGFTNEKLFF.

With regard to this clonotype: At one end, the junction sequence differs from germline, possibly due to a read error. This chain connects TRBV2 to TRBJ2-7; D is unclear. Germline V gene sequence: CDR1 SNHLY, CDR2 FYNNEI. CDR3 length: 14 amino acids. CDR3 DNA sequence: TGTGCCAGCAGGAACGGATTAGCCAAAAACATTCAGCACTTC. Amino acids: CASRNGLAKNIQHF.

As for this clonotype: Relative to the germline gene, one junction end is altered; a read error may explain this. V usage is TRBV18 and J usage is TRBJ2-1; TRBD1 matches 8 bases. The germline CDR1 and CDR2 sequences are KGHSH and LQKENI. CDR3 length: 15 amino acids. Here the CDR3 DNA reads TGTGCCGGCTCACCTCAGACAGGGGTATACAATGAGCAGTTCTTC. It yields the protein CAGSPQTGVYNEQFF. Together with reference TRBV18 and TRBJ2-1, the CDR3 gives the full variable domain: NAGVMQNPRHLVRRRGQEARLRCSPMKGHSHVYWYRQLPEEGLKFMVYLQKENIIDESGMPKERFSAEFPKEGPSILRIQQVVRGDSAAYFCAGSPQTGVYNEQFFGPGTRLTVL.

The gene calls are TRBV4-3 and TRBJ2-1; TRBD1 aligns across 10 bases. CDR1 LGHNA and CDR2 YSLEER come from the germline V gene. The CDR3 contains 16 residues. V lost 3 bases to trimming and J lost 12 bases; unmatched junction nucleotides: 14. CDR3 in amino acids: CASSHSGGTGENGQFF. CDR3 coding DNA: TGCGCCAGCAGCCATTCAGGGGGGACAGGGGAAAACGGGCAGTTCTTC.